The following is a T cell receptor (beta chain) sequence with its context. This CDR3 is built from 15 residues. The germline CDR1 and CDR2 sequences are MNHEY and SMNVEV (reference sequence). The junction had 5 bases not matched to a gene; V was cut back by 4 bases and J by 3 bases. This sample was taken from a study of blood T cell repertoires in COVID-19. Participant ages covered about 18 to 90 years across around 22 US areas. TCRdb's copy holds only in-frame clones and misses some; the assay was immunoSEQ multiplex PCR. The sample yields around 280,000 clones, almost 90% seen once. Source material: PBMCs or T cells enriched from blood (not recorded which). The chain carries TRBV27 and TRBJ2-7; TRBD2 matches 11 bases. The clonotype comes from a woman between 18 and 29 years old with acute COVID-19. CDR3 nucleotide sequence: TGTGCCAGCAGTTCCGTAGCGGGAGGGGGCTACGAGCAGTACTTC. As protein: CASSSVAGGGYEQYF.